Below, one T cell receptor (beta chain) is given with its context. Its specificity is unknown. The data are from a study of blood T cells in healthy people across ages. Study-wide findings and caveats: Long-lived donors exceeded aged donors in naive CD4+ cells and diversity.

The CDR3 is 14 residues long. V dropped 3 bases and J dropped 3 bases, with 9 bases sitting between them. Per germline, CDR1 KGHSH and CDR2 LQKENI. A second PCR, run for about 6 to 11 cycles, used a sample-barcoded 5' primer plus a J-beta primer mix. TCRdb processed the 5' RACE reads anew with MiXCR; each CDR3 protein has one entry. This table has just over 800,000 distinct CDR3 sequences, 62% appearing once. The chain links TRBV18 to TRBJ2-1, with a weak D call TRBD1 (5 bases). This receptor was identified in a man younger than 45 in good health. The sequencing input was blood. The CDR3 spells CASSPRQNYNEQFF. The CDR3 nucleotides read TGTGCCAGCTCACCCAGACAGAACTACAATGAGCAGTTCTTC.